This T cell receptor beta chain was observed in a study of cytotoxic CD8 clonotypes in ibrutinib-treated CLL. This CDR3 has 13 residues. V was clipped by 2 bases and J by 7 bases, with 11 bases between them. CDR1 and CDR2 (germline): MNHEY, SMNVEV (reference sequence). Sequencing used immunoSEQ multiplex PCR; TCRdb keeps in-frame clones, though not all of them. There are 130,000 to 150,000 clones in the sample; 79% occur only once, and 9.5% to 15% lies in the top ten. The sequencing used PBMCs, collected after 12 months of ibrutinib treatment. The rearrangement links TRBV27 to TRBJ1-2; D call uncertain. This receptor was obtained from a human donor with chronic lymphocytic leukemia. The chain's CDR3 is CASSLGQEGGYTF. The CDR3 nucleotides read TGTGCCAGCAGTTTAGGGCAGGAGGGTGGCTACACCTTC.